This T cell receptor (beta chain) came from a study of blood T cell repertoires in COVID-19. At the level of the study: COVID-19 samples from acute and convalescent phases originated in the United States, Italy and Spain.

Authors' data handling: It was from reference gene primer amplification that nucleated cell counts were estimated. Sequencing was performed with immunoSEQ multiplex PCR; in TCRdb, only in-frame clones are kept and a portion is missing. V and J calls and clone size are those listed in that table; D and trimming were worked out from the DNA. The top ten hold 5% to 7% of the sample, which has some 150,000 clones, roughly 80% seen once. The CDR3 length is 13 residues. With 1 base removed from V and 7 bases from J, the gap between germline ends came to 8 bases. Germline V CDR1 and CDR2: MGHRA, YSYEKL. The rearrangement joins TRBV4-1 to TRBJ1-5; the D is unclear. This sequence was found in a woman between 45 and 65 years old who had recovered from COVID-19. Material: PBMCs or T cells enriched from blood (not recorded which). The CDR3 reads CASSQVGPQPQHF. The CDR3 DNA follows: TGCGCCAGCAGCCAAGTTGGGCCCCAGCCCCAGCATTTT.